The entry below describes one T cell receptor (beta chain). The antigen remains undetermined. This clone may be a read error of a much larger clone one base away. This sample is drawn from a study of CD8+CD57+ T cells in acquired aplastic anemia. About the study: DNA from sorted CD4+ and CD8+ cells averaged approximately 3.2 ug.

Study conclusions and caveats: Overlap between patients and controls comprised about 28 CD8+ CDR3 sequences. Any difference that existed in CD8+ Simpson's diversity between patients and controls was not significant.

Template material for TCR beta VDJ and CDR3 profiling consisted of genomic DNA. TCRdb analysed the reads with MiXCR anew, one entry per CDR3 protein. The repertoire holds approximately 190,000 distinct CDR3 sequences, approximately 50% seen once, with about 9.7% in the top ten. An expansion of CD8+CD57+ cells by flow cytometry had been shown in patients chosen for sequencing. No therapy had been given to the patients at the time of blood sampling. CDR1 is LNHDA, CDR2 SQIVND, per germline (reference sequence). This CDR3 contains 17 residues. The V end was cut by 1 base, the J end by 2 bases, with 15 bases between.

V usage is TRBV19 and J usage is TRBJ1-3; D may be TRBD1 (6 bases). The clonotype was recovered from a human donor with aplastic anemia. The material sequenced was sorted CD4+, CD8+, or CD8+CD57+ T cells (not recorded which) from PBMCs. The CDR3 here is CASSIAPQGAPGNTIYF. The CDR3 DNA follows: TGTGCCAGTAGTATAGCCCCACAGGGCGCCCCTGGAAACACCATATATTTT.